The rows below give T cell receptor beta chains drawn from one sample of a study of T-cell memory formation after mild COVID-19. TCRdb passed the 5' RACE reads through MiXCR, listing each CDR3 protein once. The sample holds approximately 99,000 distinct CDR3 sequences, roughly a sixth seen once. Sequencing used PBMCs or a T cell subset sorted from them (not recorded which). The receptors here all came from a man younger than 30 who had mild COVID-19 (a few samples of this study predate the infection). Cell type and time point are not known. The CDR3 runs from the conserved cysteine through the conserved F or W. D genes are given only for firm matches. Clone size is shown for a subset of rows, as once, few, many or a class of expanded clone.

cdr3_aa cdr3_nt clone_size j_call v_call d_call
CASSLGQQETQYF TGCGCCAGCAGCCTAGGACAGCAAGAGACCCAGTACTTC many TRBJ2-5 TRBV5-1 .
CASSGDRNQPQHF TGTGCCAGCAGCGGGGACAGGAATCAGCCCCAGCATTTT few TRBJ1-5 TRBV6-5 TRBD1
CASSWTTGELFF TGTGCCAGCAGCTGGACCACCGGGGAGCTGTTTTTT few TRBJ2-2 TRBV7-9 .
CASSWDLGTRDTQYF TGCGCCAGCAGTTGGGACTTAGGAACAAGGGATACGCAGTATTTT . TRBJ2-3 TRBV4-1 .
CASSSGQGAMLDGYTF TGTGCCAGCAGCTCCGGACAGGGGGCGATGTTGGATGGCTACACCTTC . TRBJ1-2 TRBV7-8 TRBD1
CSASPAGASYNEQFF TGCAGTGCTAGCCCAGCGGGGGCCTCCTACAATGAGCAGTTCTTC . TRBJ2-1 TRBV20-1 TRBD2
CASSWMNTEAFF TGTGCCAGCAGTTGGATGAACACTGAAGCTTTCTTT few TRBJ1-1 TRBV6-2/TRBV6-3 .
CASSWGAGDSNQPQHF TGCGCCAGCAGCTGGGGGGCCGGGGATAGCAATCAGCCCCAGCATTTT . TRBJ1-5 TRBV5-1 .
CASSSTGSSYNEQFF TGCGCCAGCAGCTCCACAGGGAGCTCCTACAATGAGCAGTTCTTC many TRBJ2-1 TRBV5-1 .
CATSREDRGKEKLFF TGTGCCACCAGCAGAGAGGACAGGGGGAAAGAAAAACTGTTTTTT . TRBJ1-4 TRBV15 TRBD1
CASSGTVPYEQYF TGTGCCAGCTCCGGGACAGTCCCCTACGAGCAGTACTTC few TRBJ2-7 TRBV12-3/TRBV12-4 TRBD1
CSVGGGIVDYGYTF TGCAGCGTTGGGGGGGGTATAGTTGACTATGGCTACACCTTC few TRBJ1-2 TRBV29-1 .
CASSQDQTGQFF TGTGCCAGCAGTCAAGACCAAACGGGGCAGTTCTTC . TRBJ2-1 TRBV6-6 .
CASSSRLAGSDTQYF TGTGCCAGCAGTTCACGACTAGCGGGGTCGGATACGCAGTATTTT few TRBJ2-3 TRBV6-5 TRBD2
CASSQRQGTPDTQYF TGTGCCAGCAGTCAACGCCAGGGGACCCCAGATACGCAGTATTTT few TRBJ2-3 TRBV6-2/TRBV6-3 .
CASSPGGAGRNEQYF TGTGCCAGCAGCCCAGGGGGCGCGGGGAGGAACGAGCAGTACTTC . TRBJ2-7 TRBV7-2 TRBD1
CASSFRGTGLTIQYF TGTGCCAGCAGCTTCCGAGGGACAGGGCTTACCATTCAGTACTTC few TRBJ2-4 TRBV7-2 TRBD1
CASSQPGTETGRGLFF TGCGCCAGCAGCCAACCCGGAACCGAGACAGGGCGGGGACTGTTTTTT few TRBJ1-4 TRBV4-1 TRBD1
CASSLGLAGVRTDTQYF TGCGCCAGCAGCCTGGGACTAGCGGGGGTGCGGACAGATACGCAGTATTTT . TRBJ2-3 TRBV5-1 TRBD2
CASSRGLTPEEQPQHF TGTGCCAGCAGTCGAGGTTTGACGCCGGAGGAGCAACCCCAGCATTTT . TRBJ1-5 TRBV12-3/TRBV12-4 .
CASSLGTPEGGYTF TGCGCCAGCAGCTTGGGGACCCCCGAGGGGGGCTACACCTTC few TRBJ1-2 TRBV5-1 .
CASIRDTNTEAFF TGTGCCAGCATCAGGGACACGAACACTGAAGCTTTCTTT many TRBJ1-1 TRBV12-3/TRBV12-4 .
CSASGGDTQYF TGCAGTGCTAGCGGTGGAGATACGCAGTATTTT many TRBJ2-3 TRBV20-1 .
CASSSSGTGRNEQYF TGTGCCAGCAGCTCCTCCGGGACAGGGCGCAACGAGCAGTACTTC few TRBJ2-7 TRBV7-2 TRBD1
CASSIAGRGYTF TGTGCCAGCAGCATAGCAGGGCGGGGCTACACCTTC . TRBJ1-2 TRBV7-9 .